The 26 T cell receptor beta chains listed next were all sequenced from one sample in a study of beta chain features in type 1 diabetes. TCRB transcripts that were expressed got sequenced, as all of the isolated RNA had been reverse transcribed. TCRdb's table, derived via immunoSEQ multiplex PCR, lists solely in-frame clones and lacks some. In the table there are under 250,000 clones, roughly a tenth of which are singletons. The sequenced sample consisted of central memory CD4+ T cells from blood. These receptors were obtained from a man in his late teens or twenties in good health.

The rearrangement links TRBV28 to TRBJ1-3, with TRBD1 matching 9 bases. CDR3 size: 14 residues. Germline assignment: CDR1 MDHEN and CDR2 SYDVKM. Germline trimming cut 4 bases from V and 3 bases from J; bases unmatched to any gene: 1. The CDR3 here is CASSSGQGGNTIYF. The CDR3 DNA reads TGTGCCAGCAGTTCGGGACAGGGTGGAAACACCATATATTTT.

The chain employs TRBV30 and TRBJ2-7; the match to TRBD2 covers 8 bases. V shed 3 bases and J 3 bases; nucleotides not matched to a gene: 13. Germline V CDR1 and CDR2: GTSNPN, SVGIG (reference sequence). CDR3 length: 16 amino acids. The CDR3 nucleotides read TGTGCCTGGAGCGCCGATAATAGCGGGGCCATCTACGAGCAGTACTTC. This translates into CAWSADNSGAIYEQYF.

The table lists this clone with many counts. The chain joins TRBV29-1 to TRBJ2-5; 8 nucleotides agree with TRBD1. This CDR3 region has 14 residues. Germline V CDR1 and CDR2: SQVTM, ANQGSEA. V was pared by 5 bases and J by 4 bases, with 9 bases of the junction left unmatched. The CDR3 region has the DNA TGCAGCGTTCCCGACAGGGGAAGGGGAGAGACCCAGTACTTC. Encoded protein: CSVPDRGRGETQYF.

This chain links TRBV4-3 with TRBJ1-1; D may be TRBD1 (6 bases). The CDR3 length is 15 residues. Germline loops: CDR1 LGHNA, CDR2 YSLEER. V lost 3 bases and J lost 5, with 16 bases in between. CDR3 nucleotides: TGCGCCAGCAGCCATTCACAGGGAGGGGGAACTGAAGCTTTCTTT. Amino acid sequence: CASSHSQGGGTEAFF.

The rearrangement joins TRBV4-3 to TRBJ1-1; tentative D call: TRBD1 (5 bases). This CDR3 has 17 residues. Germline V gene data show CDR1 as LGHNA and CDR2 as YSLEER. Between the trimmed V and J ends, which lost 0 bases and 0 bases, there was a span of 14 bases. The CDR3 region is CASSQDRGAGLNTEAFF. For the CDR3, the DNA is TGCGCCAGCAGCCAAGATCGGGGAGCGGGGCTGAACACTGAAGCTTTCTTT.

The J gene is TRBJ1-2, the V gene TRBV4-2, with D possibly matching TRBD1 (6 bases). From germline, CDR1 is LGHNA and CDR2 YNFKEQ. The CDR3 totals 15 residues. V lost 6 bases to trimming and J lost 8 bases, with 22 bases between them. The CDR3 sequence: CASSESFGQLKGYTF. CDR3 coding DNA: TGTGCCAGCAGTGAGAGCTTCGGACAGCTTAAAGGCTACACCTTC.

The CDR3 sequence: CASSLSMKGLYEQYF. CDR3 DNA sequence: TGTGCCAGCAGCCTGAGTATGAAGGGATTGTACGAGCAGTACTTC. The V call is TRBV5-6, the J call TRBJ2-7, with D unclear. Germline V gene data show CDR1 as SGHDT and CDR2 as YYEEEE. Trimming cost V 4 bases and J 4 bases, with 18 bases left between them. This CDR3 comprises 15 residues.

CDR3 amino acids: CSVDSGRSDEQFF. The CDR3 coding sequence is TGCAGCGTTGATAGCGGGAGGTCCGATGAGCAGTTCTTC. The J gene is TRBJ2-1, the V gene TRBV29-1, with 10 nucleotides matching TRBD2. In germline, CDR1 is SQVTM, CDR2 ANQGSEA. Losses at the gene ends were 3 bases for V and 8 bases for J; bases not matched to a gene: 4. The CDR3 consists of 13 residues.

The sample holds a few counts of this clone. This rearrangement joins TRBV6-1 to TRBJ2-6; 7 nucleotides match TRBD1. This CDR3 is 19 amino acids long. Looked up from germline, CDR1 is MNHNS and CDR2 is SASEGT. V was pared by 4 bases and J by 0 bases, with 12 bases of the junction left unmatched. CDR3 DNA: TGTGCCAGCAGTGGTAAGCAGACAGGGAAGTCCTCTGGGGCCAACGTCCTGACTTTC. This codes for CASSGKQTGKSSGANVLTF.

The chain joins TRBV27 to TRBJ2-7; TRBD1 is a possible D gene (6 bases). This CDR3 is built from 15 residues. The V gene's germline CDR1 is MNHEY and CDR2 SMNVEV (reference sequence). Between the trimmed V and J ends, which lost 6 bases and 3 bases, there was a span of 18 bases. CDR3 DNA: TGTGCCAGCAGGGCAGACAGGAATCTTAACTACGAGCAGTACTTC. Its protein product is CASRADRNLNYEQYF.

A few counts support this clone. The chain is built from TRBV11-2 and TRBJ2-1; tentatively, D is TRBD2 (7 bases). The CDR3 contains 15 residues. V shed 5 bases and J shed 3 bases, with 14 bases lying between them. Germline V gene sequence: CDR1 SGHAT, CDR2 FQNNGV. The CDR3 DNA sequence: TGTGCCAGCAGCACCCCAGCGGGACACTACAATGAGCAGTTCTTC. It yields the protein CASSTPAGHYNEQFF.

The chain combines TRBV11-2 with TRBJ2-5, with 7 nucleotides matching TRBD1. Germline trimming cut 4 bases from V and 5 bases from J; bases unmatched to any gene: 10. The germline V gene has CDR1 SGHAT and CDR2 FQNNGV. The CDR3 is 15 residues long. The CDR3 reads CASSSLKGARETQYF. The CDR3 DNA follows: TGTGCCAGCAGCTCGCTTAAGGGGGCTAGGGAGACCCAGTACTTC.

This rearrangement joins TRBV5-4 to TRBJ2-2, with unresolved D. The CDR3 loop spans 14 amino acids. Germline assignment: CDR1 SGHNT and CDR2 YYREEE (reference sequence). The V gene lost 4 bases and the J gene lost 3 bases, with 10 bases spanning the gap. CDR3 DNA sequence: TGTGCCAGCAGCCATACCGACTACACCGGGGAGCTGTTTTTT. Residues: CASSHTDYTGELFF.

This clone was observed a handful of times. V is TRBV19 and J is TRBJ2-1; D is perhaps TRBD1 (5 bases). Germline V gene sequence: CDR1 LNHDA, CDR2 SQIVND (reference sequence). This CDR3 comprises 15 residues. V was shortened by 6 bases and J by 1 base, with 13 bases between the two germline ends. CDR3 protein: CASRFQGISYNEQFF. Written as DNA, the CDR3 is TGTGCCAGTAGGTTCCAGGGAATATCCTACAATGAGCAGTTCTTC.

V is TRBV29-1 and J is TRBJ2-1, with D possibly being TRBD2 (6 bases). CDR3 size: 14 residues. Deletions cut 1 base from V and 0 bases from J, with 7 bases between. Germline values: CDR1 SQVTM, CDR2 ANQGSEA. CDR3 sequence reads: CSVEGGNSYNEQFF. In DNA, the CDR3 is TGCAGCGTTGAAGGCGGGAACTCCTACAATGAGCAGTTCTTC.

This clone has only a few counts. The rearrangement uses TRBV16 and TRBJ1-1; D is perhaps TRBD1 (5 bases). The CDR3 loop spans 14 amino acids. From germline, CDR1 is KGHSY and CDR2 FQNENV. V was pared by 4 bases and J by 0 bases, with 9 bases between. CDR3 nucleotide sequence: TGTGCCAGCAGCCCTCAGGGCATGAACACTGAAGCTTTCTTT. Encoded protein: CASSPQGMNTEAFF.

This clone was seen only a few times. The chain uses TRBV30 and TRBJ1-1; D may be TRBD1 (5 bases). Germline V lookup: CDR1 GTSNPN, CDR2 SVGIG (reference sequence). V shed 5 bases and J shed 3 bases, with 13 bases lying between them. This CDR3 contains 13 residues. CDR3 residues: CAWDQGRDTEAFF. CDR3 sequence (DNA): TGTGCCTGGGATCAGGGAAGGGACACTGAAGCTTTCTTT.

The chain links TRBV7-2 to TRBJ1-2; no definite D call. V was pared by 1 base and J by 4 bases, with 10 bases between. Germline lookup yields CDR1 SGHTA and CDR2 FQGNSA. There are 14 residues in the CDR3. CDR3 in amino acids: CASSLGAAPYGYTF. As DNA, the CDR3 is TGTGCCAGCAGCTTAGGGGCAGCTCCCTATGGCTACACCTTC.

Regarding this clone: Just one base apart from a much larger clone, this may be a read error. V gene TRBV6-6 combines with J gene TRBJ1-2; 8 bases map to TRBD1. Germline CDR1 and CDR2: MNHNY and SVGAGI (reference sequence). CDR3 size: 13 residues. V lost 6 bases to trimming and J lost 0 bases; unmatched junction nucleotides: 0. The CDR3 spells CASRQGANYGYTF. The DNA of the CDR3 is TGTGCCAGCAGACAGGGGGCTAACTATGGCTACACCTTC.

This clone was detected a few times. V is TRBV7-9 and J is TRBJ2-6, with D uncertain. Germline CDR1 SEHNR, CDR2 FQNEAQ (reference sequence). This CDR3 region has 13 residues. The ends were cut back, 4 bases at V and 3 bases at J, with 4 bases in the middle. The CDR3 reads CASSSFGANVLTF. CDR3 coding DNA: TGTGCCAGCAGCTCGTTTGGGGCCAACGTCCTGACTTTC.

This clone was counted between two and nine times. J is TRBJ1-2 and V is TRBV5-5, with D unresolved. The CDR3 is 15 residues long. V dropped 1 base and J dropped 0 bases, with 10 bases sitting between them. CDR1 and CDR2 from the germline V gene are SGHKS and YYEKEE (reference sequence). The CDR3 DNA reads as TGTGCCAGCAGCTTGCTGTCAGGCGCTAACTATGGCTACACCTTC. Amino acid sequence: CASSLLSGANYGYTF.

This clone was detected a few times. This chain joins TRBV29-1 and TRBJ2-1; no firm D call. The CDR3 is 16 residues long. Germline V lookup: CDR1 SQVTM, CDR2 ANQGSEA. The V end lost 3 bases, the J end lost 4 bases, and 19 bases lay between the germline ends. The CDR3 region is CSVDANRAGLYNEQFF. The CDR3 DNA follows: TGCAGCGTTGACGCGAACCGGGCTGGGCTTTACAATGAGCAGTTCTTC.

The genes are TRBV7-2 and TRBJ1-5; maybe TRBD1 (6 bases). Germline-derived CDR1 and CDR2 are SGHTA and FQGNSA. With 0 bases removed from V and 6 bases from J, the gap between germline ends came to 12 bases. This CDR3 has 15 residues. The CDR3 loop reads CASSLAGGRGQPQHF. The CDR3 DNA sequence: TGTGCCAGCAGCTTAGCGGGGGGCAGGGGTCAGCCCCAGCATTTT.

This clone has only a few counts. The rearrangement links TRBV27 to TRBJ2-7; D may be TRBD1 or TRBD2 (6 bases each). Trimming took 4 bases from V and 3 from J, leaving 13 bases between them. CDR1 is MNHEY and CDR2 is SMNVEV in the germline V gene (reference sequence). This CDR3 has 14 residues. The CDR3 DNA follows: TGTGCCAGCAGTTCCAGGGGAGGAAGCTACGAGCAGTACTTC. Translation: CASSSRGGSYEQYF.

This clone has just a few counts. The CDR3 sequence is CASSPERTGYQPQHF. The CDR3 DNA follows: TGTGCCAGCAGCCCCGAGCGTACAGGGTATCAGCCCCAGCATTTT. This rearrangement joins TRBV7-8 to TRBJ1-5; D perhaps matches TRBD1 (6 bases). The germline gives CDR1 SGHVS, CDR2 FQNEAQ. Trimming cost V 5 bases and J 5 bases, with 16 bases left between them. The CDR3 is 15 residues long.

This chain connects TRBV7-2 to TRBJ2-1; 9 nucleotides line up with TRBD2. Germline V CDR1 and CDR2: SGHTA, FQGNSA. J gave up 7 bases and V 5 bases, and 12 bases lay outside the gene matches. This CDR3 is built from 16 residues. This CDR3 is CASSTGTSSRWNEQFF. The CDR3 region has the DNA TGTGCCAGCAGCACCGGGACTAGCTCTAGATGGAATGAGCAGTTCTTC.